The 13 T cell receptor beta chains below were found in one sample sequenced in a study of immune heterogeneity within non-small cell lung tumors. Bulk tumor genomic DNA served as template, at roughly 600 ng per sample. Several far-apart biopsies were taken per primary tumor during surgery. It was patients with untreated, newly diagnosed non-small cell lung cancer who underwent curative surgery. Amplifying TCR beta CDR3 involved multiplex PCR carried out with 32 V and 13 J primers. From the multiplex PCR reads, TCRdb called clonotypes with MiXCR, one entry per CDR3 protein. The sample has about 2,500 distinct CDR3 sequences; around 50% are singletons. Sequenced sample: lung tumor tissue. These receptors were collected from a man aged 50 to 60 with non-small cell lung cancer.

The chain combines TRBV28 with TRBJ2-2, with TRBD1 matching over 10 bases. Germline trimming cut 6 bases from V and 7 bases from J; bases unmatched to any gene: 11. The CDR3 is 16 residues long. CDR1 and CDR2 (germline): MDHEN, SYDVKM. CDR3 sequence: CASRATGTGEGGELFF. The CDR3, as DNA: TGTGCCAGCAGAGCGACCGGGACAGGGGAAGGCGGGGAGCTGTTTTTT. The whole variable domain, remainder taken from reference TRBV28 and TRBJ2-2, is DVKVTQSSRYLVKRTGEKVFLECVQDMDHENMFWYRQDPGLGLRLIYFSYDVKMKEKGDIPEGYSVSREKKERFSLILESASTNQTSMYLCASRATGTGEGGELFFGEGSRLTVL.

The chain combines TRBV20-1 with TRBJ1-2; the D is unclear. The germline V and J ends were trimmed by 1 base and 0 bases, with 9 bases remaining between them. This CDR3 is built from 14 residues. Germline CDR1 and CDR2: DFQATT and SNEGSKA (reference sequence). CDR3 bases: TGCAGTGCTAGAGCTGACGGCTCTAACTATGGCTACACCTTC. This translates into CSARADGSNYGYTF.

This sequence joins TRBV12-3 or TRBV12-4 and TRBJ1-6; TRBD1 matches 9 bases. The junction had 7 bases not matched to a gene; V was cut back by 2 bases and J by 2 bases. This CDR3 is built from 18 residues. CDR3 in amino acids: CASSLSWDREAYNSPLHF. The DNA of the CDR3 is TGTGCCAGCAGTTTATCGTGGGACAGGGAGGCCTATAATTCACCCCTCCACTTT.

This clonotype is deemed medium-sized. The chain combines TRBV10-3 with TRBJ2-2, with 9 bases lining up with TRBD2. Per the germline V gene, CDR1 is ENHRY and CDR2 is SYGVKD. Trimming cost V 0 bases and J 6 bases; bases outside gene matches: 2. CDR3 size: 15 residues. For the CDR3, the DNA is TGTGCCATCAGTGAGTCGATAGCGGGGGCCGGGGAGCTGTTTTTT. This translates into CAISESIAGAGELFF.

The V and J genes are TRBV19 and TRBJ2-2; D could derive from TRBD1 or TRBD2 (5 bases each). This CDR3 is 17 amino acids long. Per the germline V gene, CDR1 is LNHDA and CDR2 is SQIVND (reference sequence). V dropped 1 base and J dropped 6 bases, with 18 bases sitting between them. The CDR3 DNA reads TGTGCCAGTAGTATAGCTTTGTTTCAGGGTAGCGCCGGGGAGCTGTTTTTT. It is translated as CASSIALFQGSAGELFF.

Details on this clonotype: A much larger clone differs by one base, so this may be a read error. V usage is TRBV19 and J usage is TRBJ2-1, with 11 bases that match TRBD1. Looked up from germline, CDR1 is LNHDA and CDR2 is SQIVND (reference sequence). The length of the CDR3 is 14 residues. Trimming took 4 bases from V and 11 from J; bases not matched to a gene: 7. Here the CDR3 reads CASSTGQGAYKQFF. The CDR3 coding sequence is TGTGCCAGTAGTACCGGACAGGGGGCCTATAAGCAGTTCTTC.

In its sample, this clonotype ranks as medium-sized. V is TRBV3-1 and J is TRBJ2-1, with D uncertain. Germline-derived CDR1 and CDR2 are LGHDT and YNNKEL (reference sequence). Between the trimmed V and J ends, which lost 5 bases and 6 bases, there was a span of 14 bases. The CDR3 covers 14 residues. The CDR3 loop is CASSSPAGSNEQFF. The DNA for the CDR3 is TGTGCCAGCAGCTCCCCGGCAGGCTCCAATGAGCAGTTCTTC.

This clonotype qualifies as medium-sized. The V and J genes are TRBV6-1 and TRBJ2-1; the match to TRBD1 covers 9 bases. V lost 3 bases and J lost 5; bases outside the gene matches: 2. The CDR3 is 14 amino acids. Germline lookup yields CDR1 MNHNS and CDR2 SASEGT. For the CDR3, the DNA is TGTGCCAGCAGTGATGACAGGGGGGACAATGAGCAGTTCTTC. It yields the protein CASSDDRGDNEQFF.

In its sample, this clonotype ranks as medium-sized. This rearrangement joins TRBV6-1 to TRBJ1-5; 7 bases are a match to TRBD1. Germline values: CDR1 MNHNS, CDR2 SASEGT. Germline trimming cut 7 bases from V and 3 bases from J; bases unmatched to any gene: 9. The CDR3 covers 15 residues. DNA for the CDR3: TGTGCCAGCATTTTTGACAGGGTATTCAATCAGCCCCAGCATTTT. Residues: CASIFDRVFNQPQHF.

The chain combines TRBV4-2 with TRBJ1-6, with a tentative D call TRBD1 (5 bases). The CDR3 runs to 16 residues. V dropped 0 bases and J dropped 8 bases, with 14 bases sitting between them. The germline V gene has CDR1 LGHNA and CDR2 YNFKEQ. Written as DNA, the CDR3 is TGTGCCAGCAGCCAAGATCGGGACCCAGGGTATTCACCCCTCCACTTT. Its translation is CASSQDRDPGYSPLHF.

V usage is TRBV20-1 and J usage is TRBJ2-1, with TRBD2 matching 12 bases. Trimming removed 2 bases from V and 9 bases from J; junction bases left unmatched: 8. Per the germline V gene, CDR1 is DFQATT and CDR2 is SNEGSKA (reference sequence). This CDR3 contains 15 residues. The CDR3 region has the DNA TGCAGTGCTAGATGGCTAGCGGGAGGGTTAGCTGAGCAGTTCTTC. It codes for CSARWLAGGLAEQFF.

The chain joins TRBV27 to TRBJ2-7; TRBD2 agrees at 14 bases. The germline CDR1 and CDR2 sequences are MNHEY and SMNVEV (reference sequence). CDR3 length equals 18 residues. The trim removed 6 bases at V and 0 bases at J, leaving 10 bases unmatched. CDR3 region: CASRARTSGRSSSYEQYF. For the CDR3, the DNA is TGTGCCAGCAGGGCTAGGACTAGCGGGAGGTCTAGCTCCTACGAGCAGTACTTC.

V gene TRBV2 combines with J gene TRBJ2-1; a weak D match, TRBD1 (5 bases). The germline V gene encodes CDR1 SNHLY and CDR2 FYNNEI. This CDR3 has 15 residues. The V and J ends lost 7 bases and 5 bases respectively, with 18 bases between them. The CDR3 is CASNRGRGWDNEQFF. CDR3 coding DNA: TGTGCCAGCAACCGAGGAAGGGGATGGGACAATGAGCAGTTCTTC.